Each of the 13 T cell receptor beta chains below was sequenced from the same sample in a study of blood T cell repertoires in COVID-19. TCRdb keeps only in-frame clones here, not all; method: immunoSEQ multiplex PCR. The sample lists around 45,000 clones, approximately 86% occurring once. The sample consisted of peripheral blood. Receptors originate from a man aged 55 to 70 with active or convalescent COVID-19.

V is TRBV2 and J is TRBJ2-2, with 7 bases that match TRBD1. V lost 5 bases, J lost 3 bases, and 6 bases stayed unmatched. The CDR3 is 15 residues long. CDR1 and CDR2 from the germline V gene are SNHLY and FYNNEI. In DNA, the CDR3 is TGTGCCAGCAGTTCGCCCGGGACAGACACCGGGGAGCTGTTTTTT. Translated, it gives CASSSPGTDTGELFF.

The chain is built from TRBV9 and TRBJ2-5; weak D call: TRBD2 (7 bases). The CDR3 spans 16 residues. Trimming took off 3 bases at V and 9 bases at J, with 24 bases between the two ends. The germline V gene encodes CDR1 SGDLS and CDR2 YYNGEE. The CDR3 sequence: CASSASARAWEGAQYF. CDR3 nucleotides: TGTGCCAGCAGCGCCTCCGCCCGGGCTTGGGAGGGGGCCCAGTACTTC.

The chain employs TRBV18 and TRBJ2-7, with 8 positions matching TRBD1. The CDR3 sequence is 14 residues long. The ends lost 3 bases at V and 6 bases at J; junction bases unmatched: 7. Germline CDR1 is KGHSH and CDR2 is LQKENI. As DNA, the CDR3 is TGTGCCAGCTCACCTACATCACAGGGGGTCGAGCAGTACTTC. Protein product: CASSPTSQGVEQYF.

This chain uses TRBV9 with TRBJ1-1; tentatively, D is TRBD1 (6 bases). V lost 0 bases to trimming and J lost 8 bases, with 17 bases between them. The length of the CDR3 is 15 residues. The germline V gene has CDR1 SGDLS and CDR2 YYNGEE. The CDR3 spells CASSVGDTLVGEAFF. In DNA form, the CDR3 reads TGTGCCAGCAGCGTAGGGGACACCCTCGTAGGAGAAGCTTTCTTT.

This clone occurred a few times. The chain combines TRBV6-5 with TRBJ1-6; D gene uncertain. Germline V lookup: CDR1 MNHEY, CDR2 SVGAGI. Trimming took 0 bases from V and 8 from J, leaving 11 bases between them. The length of the CDR3 is 15 residues. DNA for the CDR3: TGTGCCAGCAGTTACTCCACAAGTCGGGATTCACCCCTCCACTTT. It translates to CASSYSTSRDSPLHF.

The J gene is TRBJ2-1, the V gene TRBV10-3; maybe TRBD1 (6 bases). The CDR3 sequence is 17 residues long. The germline CDR1 and CDR2 sequences are ENHRY and SYGVKD. V lost 3 bases to trimming and J lost 7 bases, with 22 bases between them. The CDR3 is CAISDRVGGEGLNEQFF. The CDR3 DNA follows: TGTGCCATCAGTGATCGCGTTGGGGGCGAGGGATTGAATGAGCAGTTCTTC.

The chain joins TRBV7-9 to TRBJ1-3, with TRBD1 matching over 7 bases. This CDR3 is 16 amino acids long. Germline V CDR1 and CDR2: SEHNR, FQNEAQ (reference sequence). V gave up 4 bases and J gave up 4 bases; unmatched junction bases: 10. The CDR3 sequence is CASSSSTGWLGNTIYF. CDR3 nucleotide sequence: TGTGCCAGCAGCTCGTCGACAGGGTGGTTGGGAAACACCATATATTTT. The full variable domain, completed using reference TRBV7-9 and TRBJ1-3, is DTGVSQNPRHKITKRGQNVTFRCDPISEHNRLYWYRQTLGQGPEFLTYFQNEAQLEKSRLLSDRFSAERPKGSFSTLEIQRTEQGDSAMYLCASSSSTGWLGNTIYFGEGSWLTVV.

This chain links TRBV29-1 with TRBJ2-3, with D maybe TRBD2 (6 bases). V was cut by 5 bases and J by 2 bases, with 14 bases left in between. Per germline, CDR1 SQVTM and CDR2 ANQGSEA. The CDR3 consists of 14 residues. The CDR3 sequence: CSVTERGTTDTQYF. The CDR3 DNA sequence: TGCAGCGTTACCGAACGGGGGACCACAGATACGCAGTATTTT.

This clone is classed as medium-sized. The chain carries TRBV28 and TRBJ1-2; 8 bases align to TRBD1. The J segment lost 8 bases and the V segment lost 10 bases, leaving 21 bases of the junction unmatched. Germline CDR1 MDHEN, CDR2 SYDVKM. The CDR3 totals 16 residues. The DNA of the CDR3 is TGTGCCACCCCAGATCATAGAACAGGGGGAGGATTAGGCTACACCTTC. It is translated as CATPDHRTGGGLGYTF.

This chain links TRBV3-1 (or the pseudogene TRBV3-2) with TRBJ1-2; 9 nucleotides line up with TRBD1. The CDR3 covers 15 residues. In germline, CDR1 is LGHDT, CDR2 YNNKEL (reference sequence). V shed 5 bases, J shed 6 bases, and the junction held 10 bases outside the gene matches. The CDR3 loop reads CASSGRDRALHGYTF. The CDR3 nucleotides read TGTGCCAGCAGCGGCCGGGACAGGGCCCTGCATGGCTACACCTTC.

This clone was found once. This chain joins TRBV11-2 and TRBJ1-5; D is uncertain. V was pared by 1 base and J by 2 bases, with 15 bases between. The CDR3 sequence is 17 residues long. Germline V gene lookup returns CDR1 SGHAT and CDR2 FQNNGV. The DNA for the CDR3 is TGTGCCAGCAGCTTAGGGAGGGAAACGGACCGCAATCAGCCCCAGCATTTT. This translates into CASSLGRETDRNQPQHF. Full variable domain (missing parts from reference TRBV11-2 and TRBJ1-5): EAGVAQSPRYKIIEKRQSVAFWCNPISGHATLYWYQQILGQGPKLLIQFQNNGVVDDSQLPKDRFSAERLKGVDSTLKIQPAKLEDSAVYLCASSLGRETDRNQPQHFGDGTRLSIL.

This rearrangement joins TRBV30 to TRBJ1-2, with a tentative D call TRBD1 (5 bases). V lost 1 base, J lost 7 bases, and 10 bases lay in between. Germline V gene sequence: CDR1 GTSNPN, CDR2 SVGIG (reference sequence). CDR3 length: 12 amino acids. The CDR3 spells CAWSGGGPGYTF. DNA of the CDR3: TGTGCCTGGAGTGGGGGGGGTCCTGGCTACACCTTC.

The rearrangement joins TRBV10-3 to TRBJ1-6; 9 bases match TRBD1. The germline V gene has CDR1 ENHRY and CDR2 SYGVKD. The trim removed 3 bases at V and 10 bases at J, leaving 4 bases unmatched. The CDR3 length is 14 residues. DNA of the CDR3: TGTGCCATCAGTGATTGGGACAGGGCCTCACCCCTCCACTTT. Protein product: CAISDWDRASPLHF.